This T cell receptor (beta chain) was captured in a study of blood T cell repertoires in COVID-19. Turning to the study itself: Nucleic acid was either cDNA or gDNA, and it came from T cells, B-cell-depleted T cells, or PBMCs.

Trimming pared 1 base from V and 0 bases from J, leaving 14 bases between. There are 17 residues in the CDR3. Generated by immunoSEQ multiplex PCR, the TCRdb table keeps only in-frame clones and is missing some. The repertoire consists of 150,000 to 250,000 clones, with roughly 83% occurring once and the leading ten covering roughly 5.6%. J is TRBJ2-1 and V is TRBV5-3; perhaps TRBD1 as D (6 bases). TRBV5-3 is labeled an ORF, and its function is uncertain. Sequencing input: peripheral blood. This receptor was identified in a middle-aged woman with COVID-19, enrolled during active disease. Here the CDR3 reads CARSLPQGLSSYNEQFF. Here the CDR3 DNA reads TGTGCCAGAAGCTTGCCCCAGGGGCTTAGCTCCTACAATGAGCAGTTCTTC.